This T cell receptor (beta chain) was documented in a study of Graves' ophthalmopathy and Graves' hyperthyroidism. Whole-study findings and limits: Blood repertoires reportedly contained most expanded thyroid clonotypes above 0.001 frequency.

About this clonotype itself: The antigen is not known.

Amplified material comprised TCR beta CDR3 regions derived from RNA transcripts. The first round was an RT-PCR with HTBI primers, and the second round was a multiplex PCR. One entry per CDR3 protein, called by TCRdb with MiXCR from the multiplex PCR reads. The sample shows over a million distinct CDR3 sequences, 35% to 40% of them seen only once. The germline CDR1 and CDR2 sequences are SGHTA and FQGNSA. With 0 bases removed from V and 0 bases from J, the gap between germline ends came to 12 bases. This CDR3 has 18 amino acids. The sequenced material came from peripheral blood or thyroid tissue (not recorded which). The chain carries TRBV7-2 and TRBJ1-6, with a possible D match to TRBD1 (6 bases). This receptor was obtained from an adult man with Graves' hyperthyroidism. The CDR3, as DNA: TGTGCCAGCAGCTTAGCGGGTCAGGGGAGCTCCTATAATTCACCCCTCCACTTT. Amino acids: CASSLAGQGSSYNSPLHF.